The present TCR beta chain was sequenced within a study of shared clonotypes between healthy human individuals. On the study more broadly: For every donor, three CD4 naive, three CD4 memory, two CD8 naive and one CD8 memory plates were used.

Both subsets, CD45RA+ naive and CD45RA-negative memory, were split from the CD4+ cells. There are 14 residues in the CDR3. V gave up 0 bases and J gave up 7 bases, with 8 bases separating them. Per germline, CDR1 SGHRS and CDR2 YFSETQ. Study outcomes and limitations: It was observed that approximately 5% of naive CD4 clonotypes were shared across several donors. Generally, naive subsets came out with larger estimated richness than memory subsets.

Clones were sequenced by immunoSEQ multiplex PCR, and TCRdb holds only the in-frame ones, with some missing. The sample lists 850,000 to 1,200,000 clones; around four fifths were seen once. Comments on this clone: Antigen unknown.

Sequenced: memory CD4+ T cells sorted from blood. Sample subset: CD45RA-negative fraction. V usage is TRBV5-1 and J usage is TRBJ1-6; no clear D. This receptor was taken from a man aged 18 to 29 in good health. This CDR3 reads CASSLGSENSPLHF. CDR3 DNA: TGCGCCAGCAGCTTGGGATCTGAGAATTCACCCCTCCACTTT.